The 8 T cell receptor beta chains presented below share a single source sample, sequenced in a study of human thymus T cells. Here immunoSEQ multiplex PCR was the method, and the copy in TCRdb shows in-frame clones only, minus some. The table records over 35,000 clones, 85% to 95% of them present only once. Material for sequencing was blood. All receptors come from a boy younger than two with a congenital heart defect but otherwise immunologically healthy.

The chain combines TRBV7-2 with TRBJ2-7; TRBD1 aligns across 8 bases. Trimming took 3 bases from V and 0 from J; bases not matched to a gene: 7. The germline V gene has CDR1 SGHTA and CDR2 FQGNSA. The CDR3 has 16 residues. The CDR3 loop reads CASSFAGQGASYEQYF. CDR3 DNA: TGTGCCAGCAGCTTCGCCGGGCAGGGGGCCTCCTACGAGCAGTACTTC.

The chain combines TRBV30 with TRBJ2-5; 9 bases match TRBD1. Per the germline V gene, CDR1 is GTSNPN and CDR2 is SVGIG (reference sequence). This CDR3 contains 15 residues. V lost 0 bases, J lost 4 bases, and 6 bases stayed unmatched. CDR3 amino acids: CAWSVRDREGETQYF. CDR3 coding DNA: TGTGCCTGGAGTGTACGGGACAGGGAGGGAGAGACCCAGTACTTC.

J is TRBJ1-4 and V is TRBV7-2; D is unclear. The germline V gene has CDR1 SGHTA and CDR2 FQGNSA. The CDR3 consists of 15 residues. With 0 bases removed from V and 8 bases from J, the gap between germline ends came to 13 bases. CDR3 residues: CASSLAVGEGEKLFF. In DNA form, the CDR3 reads TGTGCCAGCAGCTTAGCGGTTGGGGAGGGCGAAAAACTGTTTTTT.

The chain employs TRBV4-3 and TRBJ2-7, with 7 bases lining up with TRBD2. The CDR3 is made up of 16 amino acids. CDR1 and CDR2 from the germline V gene are LGHNA and YSLEER. The ends lost 0 bases at V and 0 bases at J; junction bases unmatched: 5. The DNA of the CDR3 is TGCGCCAGCAGCCAAGAAAGGGGACTATACTCCTACGAGCAGTACTTC. Amino acid sequence: CASSQERGLYSYEQYF.

This chain joins TRBV10-2 and TRBJ2-2; D may correspond to TRBD1 or TRBD2 (5 bases each). The CDR3 has 15 residues. Per germline, CDR1 WSHSY and CDR2 SAAADI. V was pared by 3 bases and J by 5 bases, with 13 bases between. CDR3 nucleotide sequence: TGCGCCAGCAGTGATTACGGGGCGCAAACCGGGGAGCTGTTTTTT. Translated: CASSDYGAQTGELFF.

The chain combines TRBV4-2 with TRBJ2-1; either TRBD1 or TRBD2 may supply D (6 bases each). Germline-derived CDR1 and CDR2 are LGHNA and YNFKEQ. V lost 0 bases and J lost 1, with 16 bases in between. The CDR3 is 18 residues long. The CDR3 nucleotides read TGTGCCAGCAGCCAAGATGTAGGGGGACGGGGGTCCTACAATGAGCAGTTCTTC. Translated: CASSQDVGGRGSYNEQFF.

The V call is TRBV6-5, the J call TRBJ2-2; the match to TRBD2 covers 10 bases. The V gene end was trimmed by 0 bases and the J gene end by 3 bases; junction bases not matched to a gene: 1. The CDR3 totals 16 residues. CDR1 is MNHEY, CDR2 SVGAGI, per germline. Here the CDR3 DNA reads TGTGCCAGCAGTTACTCAGGACTAGCGGACACCGGGGAGCTGTTTTTT. Amino acids: CASSYSGLADTGELFF.

This rearrangement joins TRBV28 to TRBJ2-3; maybe TRBD2 (5 bases). Trimming removed 6 bases from V and 1 base from J, with 5 bases in between. The CDR3 loop spans 12 amino acids. CDR1 MDHEN and CDR2 SYDVKM come from the germline V gene. The CDR3 spells CASSGGTDTQYF. The CDR3 nucleotides read TGTGCCAGCAGCGGGGGCACAGATACGCAGTATTTT.